The sequence of this T cell receptor (beta chain) was determined in a study of blood T cells in healthy people across ages. Next came a second PCR, run for roughly 6 to 11 cycles, which used a sample-barcoded 5' primer along with a J-beta primer mix. Each CDR3 protein gets one entry after TCRdb re-called the 5' RACE reads with MiXCR. Here the sample spans 1.8 million or so distinct CDR3 sequences, more than 35% being singletons. V dropped 6 bases and J dropped 10 bases, with 19 bases sitting between them. This CDR3 is built from 13 residues. Germline CDR1 is DFQATT and CDR2 is SNEGSKA (reference sequence). Comment on this clonotype: Its specificity is unknown.

Regarding the study as a whole: A conclusive naive versus antigen-experienced comparison was prevented by the unsorted PBMCs. Fewer expanded clones and more diversity marked long-lived versus aged donors.

This rearrangement joins TRBV20-1 to TRBJ2-1; D might be TRBD1 or TRBD2, each matching 5 bases. The receptor was derived from a human donor in good health. Sequencing input: blood. The CDR3 spells CSARGLPSYEQFF. In DNA form, the CDR3 reads TGCAGTGCGAGGGGCCTCCCCTCCTACGAGCAGTTCTTC.